This T cell receptor beta chain was identified in a study of CD8 T cells in Susac syndrome. Random-hexamer reverse transcription was applied to roughly 0.5 to 1 ug RNA. One entry per CDR3 protein results from TCRdb running MiXCR on the immunoSEQ multiplex PCR reads. The sample lists about 120,000 distinct CDR3 sequences; around 90% were seen once. Sequencing of TCR beta was performed on blood CD8+ T cells and on blood CD4+ T cells. The study used healthy donors as controls matched for age and sex. V was shortened by 1 base and J by 4 bases, with 4 bases between the two germline ends. Germline CDR1 reads SGHDN; CDR2 reads FVKESK. This CDR3 is 13 amino acids long.

The clonotype comes from a human donor in good health. The specimen was CD4+ T cells from PBMCs. The J gene is TRBJ1-4, the V gene TRBV14; D gene uncertain. The CDR3 DNA is TGTGCCAGCAGCCAAGGGAGTAATGAAAAACTGTTTTTT. This translates into CASSQGSNEKLFF.